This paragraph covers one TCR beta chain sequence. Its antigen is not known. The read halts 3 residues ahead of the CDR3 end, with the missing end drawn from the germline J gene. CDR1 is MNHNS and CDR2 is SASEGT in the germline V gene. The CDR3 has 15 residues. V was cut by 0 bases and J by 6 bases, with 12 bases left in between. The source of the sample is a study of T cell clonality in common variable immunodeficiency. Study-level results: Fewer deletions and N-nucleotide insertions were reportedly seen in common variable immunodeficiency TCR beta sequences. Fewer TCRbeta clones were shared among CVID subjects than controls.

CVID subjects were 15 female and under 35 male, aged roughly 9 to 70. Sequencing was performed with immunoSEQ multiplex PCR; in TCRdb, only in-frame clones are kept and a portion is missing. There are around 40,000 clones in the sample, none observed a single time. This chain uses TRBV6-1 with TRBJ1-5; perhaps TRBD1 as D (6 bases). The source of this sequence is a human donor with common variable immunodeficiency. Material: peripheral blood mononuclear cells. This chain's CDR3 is CASSEATQGGQPQHF. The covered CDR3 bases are TGTGCCAGCAGTGAAGCGACACAGGGCGGTCAGCCC.